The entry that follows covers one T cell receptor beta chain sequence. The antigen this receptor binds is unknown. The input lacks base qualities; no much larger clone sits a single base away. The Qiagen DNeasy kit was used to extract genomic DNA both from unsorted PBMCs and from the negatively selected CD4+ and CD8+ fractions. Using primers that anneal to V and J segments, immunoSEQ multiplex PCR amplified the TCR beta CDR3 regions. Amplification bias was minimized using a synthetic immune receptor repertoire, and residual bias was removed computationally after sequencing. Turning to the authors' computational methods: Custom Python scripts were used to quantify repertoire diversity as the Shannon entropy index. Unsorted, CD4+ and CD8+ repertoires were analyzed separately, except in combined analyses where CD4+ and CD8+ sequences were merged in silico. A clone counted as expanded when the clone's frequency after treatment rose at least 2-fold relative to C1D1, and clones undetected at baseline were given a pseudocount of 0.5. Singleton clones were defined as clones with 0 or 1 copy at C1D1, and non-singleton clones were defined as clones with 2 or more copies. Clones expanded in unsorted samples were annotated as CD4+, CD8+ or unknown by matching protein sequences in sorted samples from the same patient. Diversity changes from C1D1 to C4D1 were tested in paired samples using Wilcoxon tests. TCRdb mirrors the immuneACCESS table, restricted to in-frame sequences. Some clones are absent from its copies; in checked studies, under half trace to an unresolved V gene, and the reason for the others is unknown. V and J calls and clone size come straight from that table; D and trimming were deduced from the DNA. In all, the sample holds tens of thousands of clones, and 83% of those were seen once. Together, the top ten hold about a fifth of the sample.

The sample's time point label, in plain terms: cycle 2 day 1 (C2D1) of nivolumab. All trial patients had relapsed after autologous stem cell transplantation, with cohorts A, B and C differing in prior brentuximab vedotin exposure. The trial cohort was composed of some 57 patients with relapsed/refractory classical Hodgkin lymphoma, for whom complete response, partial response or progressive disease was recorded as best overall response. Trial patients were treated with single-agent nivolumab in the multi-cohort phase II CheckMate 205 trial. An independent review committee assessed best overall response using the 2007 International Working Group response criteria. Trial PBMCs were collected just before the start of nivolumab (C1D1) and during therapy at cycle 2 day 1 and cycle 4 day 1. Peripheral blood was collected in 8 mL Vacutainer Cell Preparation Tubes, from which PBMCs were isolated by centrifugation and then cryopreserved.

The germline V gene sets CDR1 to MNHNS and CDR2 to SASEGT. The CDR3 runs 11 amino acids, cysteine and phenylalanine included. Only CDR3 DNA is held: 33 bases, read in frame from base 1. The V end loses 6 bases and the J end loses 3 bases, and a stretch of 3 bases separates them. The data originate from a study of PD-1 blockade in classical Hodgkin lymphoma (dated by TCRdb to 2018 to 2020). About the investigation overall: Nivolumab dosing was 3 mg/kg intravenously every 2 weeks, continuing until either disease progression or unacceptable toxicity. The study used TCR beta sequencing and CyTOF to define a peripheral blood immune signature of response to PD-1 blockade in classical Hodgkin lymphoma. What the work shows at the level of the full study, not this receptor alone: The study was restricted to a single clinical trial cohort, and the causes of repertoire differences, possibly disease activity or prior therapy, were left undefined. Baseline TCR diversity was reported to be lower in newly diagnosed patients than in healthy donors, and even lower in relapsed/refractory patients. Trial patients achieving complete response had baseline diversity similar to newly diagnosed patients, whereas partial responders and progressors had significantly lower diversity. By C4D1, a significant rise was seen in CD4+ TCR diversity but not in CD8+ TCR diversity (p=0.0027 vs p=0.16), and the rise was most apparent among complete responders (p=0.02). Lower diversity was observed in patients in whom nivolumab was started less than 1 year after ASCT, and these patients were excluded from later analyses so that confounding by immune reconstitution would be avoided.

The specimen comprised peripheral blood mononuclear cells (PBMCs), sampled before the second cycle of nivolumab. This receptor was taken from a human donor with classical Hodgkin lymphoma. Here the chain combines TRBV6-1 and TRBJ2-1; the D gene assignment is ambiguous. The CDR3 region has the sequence CASRDYNEQFF. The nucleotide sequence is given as TGTGCCAGCAGGGACTACAATGAGCAGTTCTTC.